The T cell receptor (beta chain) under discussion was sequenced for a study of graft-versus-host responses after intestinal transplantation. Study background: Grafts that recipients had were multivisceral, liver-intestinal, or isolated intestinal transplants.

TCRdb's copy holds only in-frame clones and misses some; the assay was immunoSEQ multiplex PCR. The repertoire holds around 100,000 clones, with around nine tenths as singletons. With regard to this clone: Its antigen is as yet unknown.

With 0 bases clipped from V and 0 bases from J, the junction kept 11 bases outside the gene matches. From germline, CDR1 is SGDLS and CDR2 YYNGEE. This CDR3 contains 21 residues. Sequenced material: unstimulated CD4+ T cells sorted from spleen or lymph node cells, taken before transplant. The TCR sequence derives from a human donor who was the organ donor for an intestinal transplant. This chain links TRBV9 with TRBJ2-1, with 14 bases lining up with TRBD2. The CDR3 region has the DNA TGTGCCAGCAGCGTAGCCCCACCGACTAGCGGGAGGGCCAGCTCCTACAATGAGCAGTTCTTC. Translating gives CASSVAPPTSGRASSYNEQFF.